A single sample is the source of the 24 T cell receptor beta chains below, sequenced in a study of blood T cell repertoires in COVID-19. Clones were read by immunoSEQ multiplex PCR, and TCRdb kept only the in-frame ones, dropping some. The sample lists about 190,000 clones, roughly 80% occurring once. Sample: PBMCs or T cells enriched from blood (not recorded which). These receptors were taken from a woman aged 25 to 39 who had recovered from COVID-19.

This clone occurred a few times. This chain links TRBV21-1 with TRBJ1-5; no DNA check was done on the table's D call, TRBD1. TRBV21-1 constitutes a pseudogene. This CDR3 spans 19 amino acids. This CDR3 is CASSNRGRQGPQANQPQHF. CDR3 coding DNA: TGTGCCAGCAGCAATAGAGGCCGACAGGGCCCTCAGGCCAATCAGCCCCAGCATTTT.

The chain has TRBV2 and TRBJ2-1, with 9 bases fitting TRBD2. CDR3 length: 15 residues. The germline gives CDR1 SNHLY, CDR2 FYNNEI. Trimming at V came to 9 bases and at J to 3 bases, leaving 9 bases not matched to a gene. The DNA for the CDR3 is TGTGCCAGTTCCAAGCTAGCGGGACTCTACAATGAGCAGTTCTTC. This translates into CASSKLAGLYNEQFF.

The chain carries TRBV7-2 and TRBJ2-2, with 7 bases lining up with TRBD2. Germline lookup yields CDR1 SGHTA and CDR2 FQGNSA. The CDR3 totals 16 residues. J was trimmed by 0 bases and V by 5 bases; bases with no gene match: 6. The CDR3 DNA sequence: TGTGCCAGCAGCCGGGGGGAAAACCCGAACACCGGGGAGCTGTTTTTT. It translates to CASSRGENPNTGELFF. Filled out from reference TRBV7-2 and TRBJ2-2, the complete variable domain reads GAGVSQSPSNKVTEKGKDVELRCDPISGHTALYWYRQSLGQGLEFLIYFQGNSAPDKSGLPSDRFSAERTGGSVSTLTIQRTQQEDSAVYLCASSRGENPNTGELFFGEGSRLTVL.

The V and J genes are TRBV15 and TRBJ2-3, with 8 bases identical to TRBD1. The CDR3 length is 16 residues. Germline CDR1 reads LNHNV; CDR2 reads YYDKDF (reference sequence). Germline trimming cut 0 bases from V and 5 bases from J; bases unmatched to any gene: 7. DNA of the CDR3: TGTGCCACCAGCAGAGATCGACAGGGGCAAGGAGATACGCAGTATTTT. Residues: CATSRDRQGQGDTQYF.

The chain couples TRBV29-1 to TRBJ2-2; TRBD1 is a possible D gene (5 bases). V was shortened by 8 bases and J by 6 bases, with 10 bases between the two germline ends. CDR1 and CDR2 from the germline V gene are SQVTM and ANQGSEA. The CDR3 is 11 residues long. CDR3: CSSGFAGELFF. In DNA, the CDR3 is TGCAGCTCAGGGTTTGCCGGGGAGCTGTTTTTT.

This clone has only a few counts. This chain connects TRBV7-8 to TRBJ1-3; D gene unclear. This CDR3 spans 19 amino acids. CDR1 is SGHVS, CDR2 FQNEAQ, per germline. V was pared by 2 bases and J by 0 bases, with 20 bases between. This chain's CDR3 is CASSLSWAGIQTSGNTIYF. The DNA for the CDR3 is TGTGCCAGCAGCTTAAGTTGGGCGGGGATCCAAACCTCTGGAAACACCATATATTTT.

The V gene is TRBV5-1, the J gene TRBJ1-1; 8 bases map to TRBD1. V was pared by 3 bases and J by 5 bases, with 6 bases of the junction left unmatched. CDR1 and CDR2 (germline): SGHRS, YFSETQ. This CDR3 region has 14 residues. Here the CDR3 DNA reads TGCGCCAGCAGCTGGACAGGGCCGTGGACTGAAGCTTTCTTT. Translation gives CASSWTGPWTEAFF.

The J gene is TRBJ1-2, the V gene TRBV29-1; TRBD1 matches 8 bases. The CDR3 spans 16 residues. The germline gives CDR1 SQVTM, CDR2 ANQGSEA. V gave up 5 bases and J gave up 2 bases; unmatched junction bases: 13. CDR3 coding DNA: TGCAGCGTTCCGGGGGCCCGGACAGGGACGAACTATGGCTACACCTTC. It yields the protein CSVPGARTGTNYGYTF.

This clone was seen a single time. The chain is built from TRBV11-3 and TRBJ2-1, with a tentative D call TRBD1 (5 bases). Trimming shortened V by 5 bases and J by 0 bases, and 5 bases separated the two germline ends. CDR3 size: 13 residues. Per germline, CDR1 SGHNT and CDR2 YENEEA. The CDR3 protein is CASSGASYNEQFF. CDR3 sequence (DNA): TGTGCCAGCAGCGGGGCCTCCTACAATGAGCAGTTCTTC.

This clone showed up just once. This chain uses TRBV5-1 with TRBJ1-1, with D maybe TRBD1 (6 bases). The V gene lost 1 base and the J gene lost 10 bases, with 20 bases spanning the gap. The CDR3 loop spans 15 amino acids. The germline V gene has CDR1 SGHRS and CDR2 YFSETQ. CDR3: CASSLSDRDTAPAFF. The CDR3 nucleotides are TGCGCCAGCAGCTTGTCAGACCGGGACACCGCCCCAGCTTTCTTT.

The chain is built from TRBV28 and TRBJ1-2; D not resolved. V dropped 8 bases and J dropped 0 bases, with 16 bases sitting between them. The V gene's germline CDR1 is MDHEN and CDR2 SYDVKM. The CDR3 has 15 residues. Here the CDR3 reads CASCTLTATNYGYTF. As DNA, the CDR3 is TGTGCCAGCTGCACCCTAACTGCCACTAACTATGGCTACACCTTC.

CDR3 DNA sequence: TGTGCCAGTAGGGACGAAACGGACAGCTTCTATGGCTACACCTTC. Protein: CASRDETDSFYGYTF. V usage is TRBV19 and J usage is TRBJ1-2, with D possibly TRBD1 on 6 matching bases. Trimming took 6 bases from V and 4 from J, leaving 18 bases between them. CDR1 is LNHDA, CDR2 SQIVND, per germline (reference sequence). The CDR3 consists of 15 residues.

The V gene is TRBV19, the J gene TRBJ1-5; 8 nucleotides agree with TRBD1. J was trimmed by 4 bases and V by 3 bases; bases with no gene match: 5. CDR3 length: 15 amino acids. CDR1 and CDR2 from the germline V gene are LNHDA and SQIVND (reference sequence). The CDR3: CASSIYQGANQPQHF. DNA of the CDR3: TGTGCCAGTAGTATCTATCAGGGGGCAAATCAGCCCCAGCATTTT.

V and J are TRBV18 and TRBJ1-5; D not certain. V was cut by 2 bases and J by 2 bases, with 13 bases left in between. CDR3 size: 16 residues. The germline V gene has CDR1 KGHSH and CDR2 LQKENI. The CDR3 reads CASSPKRQRGNQPQHF. The CDR3 coding sequence is TGTGCCAGCTCACCAAAGAGACAAAGAGGCAATCAGCCCCAGCATTTT.

The chain recombines TRBV5-1 with TRBJ1-4, with D tentatively TRBD1 (6 bases). The CDR3 runs to 14 residues. Germline values: CDR1 SGHRS, CDR2 YFSETQ. The ends were cut back, 8 bases at V and 4 bases at J, with 15 bases in the middle. CDR3 region: CASRLTGFNEKLFF. The CDR3 nucleotides read TGCGCCAGTCGTCTGACAGGCTTTAATGAAAAACTGTTTTTT.

The J gene is TRBJ1-2, the V gene TRBV7-2; 8 bases are a match to TRBD1. The CDR3 runs to 15 residues. The trim removed 3 bases at V and 6 bases at J, leaving 9 bases unmatched. Germline V gives CDR1 SGHTA, CDR2 FQGNSA. CDR3 nucleotides: TGTGCCAGCAGCTTCTCAAACGACAGGGGAAATGGCTACACCTTC. Translation: CASSFSNDRGNGYTF.

The CDR3 loop reads CASSVGTEMEGEQFF. DNA of the CDR3: TGTGCCAGCAGCGTAGGCACTGAGATGGAGGGTGAGCAGTTCTTC. The V gene is TRBV9, the J gene TRBJ2-1; possibly TRBD2 for D (6 bases). The CDR3 contains 15 residues. Deletions cut 0 bases from V and 9 bases from J, with 16 bases between. Germline values: CDR1 SGDLS, CDR2 YYNGEE. The variable domain in full, completed from reference TRBV9 and TRBJ2-1, reads DSGVTQTPKHLITATGQRVTLRCSPRSGDLSVYWYQQSLDQGLQFLIQYYNGEERAKGNILERFSAQQFPDLHSELNLSSLELGDSALYFCASSVGTEMEGEQFFGPGTRLTVL.

The genes are TRBV7-8 and TRBJ1-1; D unclear. The germline gives CDR1 SGHVS, CDR2 FQNEAQ. The V end was cut by 0 bases, the J end by 1 base, with 18 bases between. This CDR3 has 18 residues. The CDR3, as DNA: TGTGCCAGCAGCTTAGCTGGCGGGCAAGCACAGCCGAACACTGAAGCTTTCTTT. Translating gives CASSLAGGQAQPNTEAFF.

J is TRBJ2-7 and V is TRBV5-6; TRBD2 is a possible D gene (5 bases). This CDR3 is built from 15 residues. Germline CDR1 and CDR2: SGHDT and YYEEEE. Trimming removed 2 bases from V and 1 base from J, with 13 bases in between. The CDR3 region has the DNA TGTGCCAGCAGCTTTAGTCTCGGAGGTTCCTACGAGCAGTACTTC. Encoded protein: CASSFSLGGSYEQYF.

V usage is TRBV6-5 and J usage is TRBJ1-4; D may be TRBD1 (5 bases). Trimming removed 7 bases at V and 9 bases at J, with 18 bases between. CDR3 length: 14 residues. Germline V gene data show CDR1 as MNHEY and CDR2 as SVGAGI. For the CDR3, the DNA is TGTGCCAGCACTCCGGGACTAGGGATACAAAAACTGTTTTTT. It codes for CASTPGLGIQKLFF.

CDR3 bases: TGTGCCAGCGGTCGTCGAGGGGGCTCAAGGACAGCCTATGGCTACACCTTC. It specifies CASGRRGGSRTAYGYTF. The chain uses TRBV5-4 and TRBJ1-2, with TRBD1 matching 7 bases. With 7 bases clipped from V and 4 bases from J, the junction kept 19 bases outside the gene matches. The CDR3 is made up of 17 amino acids. Germline V gene sequence: CDR1 SGHNT, CDR2 YYREEE (reference sequence).

The J gene is TRBJ1-1, the V gene TRBV29-1, with 7 bases fitting TRBD1. The CDR3 consists of 13 residues. The ends lost 7 bases at V and 0 bases at J; junction bases unmatched: 5. CDR1 is SQVTM and CDR2 is ANQGSEA in the germline V gene. CDR3 loop: CSGRQGMNTEAFF. DNA for the CDR3: TGCAGCGGGCGACAGGGTATGAACACTGAAGCTTTCTTT.

V is TRBV4-1 and J is TRBJ2-7, with 9 positions matching TRBD2. In germline, CDR1 is MGHRA, CDR2 YSYEKL. The CDR3 loop spans 13 amino acids. Germline trimming cut 0 bases from V and 12 bases from J; bases unmatched to any gene: 6. The CDR3 DNA reads as TGCGCCAGCAGCCAAGATTTAGCGGGAGTTGTGTACTTC. Amino acid sequence: CASSQDLAGVVYF.

This clone was seen a handful of times. The CDR3 region is CSASLGQGGPYEQYF. DNA of the CDR3: TGCAGTGCTAGTCTCGGACAGGGAGGACCCTACGAGCAGTACTTC. The V gene is TRBV20-1, the J gene TRBJ2-7; TRBD1 matches 8 bases. CDR1 is DFQATT and CDR2 is SNEGSKA in the germline V gene (reference sequence). The CDR3 spans 15 residues. The J segment lost 2 bases and the V segment lost 3 bases, leaving 9 bases of the junction unmatched.